This T cell receptor beta chain was identified in a study of shared clonotypes between healthy human individuals. Across the whole study: Donor ages ranged 18 to 49 years: two women, a few men.

This clone was detected a few times. Its specificity is not known. V gave up 2 bases and J gave up 3 bases, with 11 bases separating them. Germline V gene data show CDR1 as MNHEY and CDR2 as SMNVEV (reference sequence). This CDR3 spans 15 amino acids. Measured with immunoSEQ multiplex PCR; TCRdb has only the in-frame clones, and not every one. Of 850,000 to 1,100,000 clones in the sample, approximately 80% were seen once. The study, taken as a whole, reports: The study found about 5% of naive CD4 clonotypes shared across four donors. Only blood underwent sampling, and tissue repertoires likely differ. Clonotypes shared by all four sorted-subset donors had higher generation probabilities than non-shared clonotypes.

Specimen: memory CD4+ T cells from PBMCs. The subset here: CD45RA-negative fraction. This TCR was recovered from a man aged 18 to 35 in good health. Some clones in this sample may be carry-over from other donors' samples. The chain recombines TRBV27 with TRBJ1-5, with D perhaps matching TRBD1 (5 bases). The CDR3 nucleotides read TGTGCCAGCAGTTTAAACGCAGGGAACAATCAGCCCCAGCATTTT. Residues: CASSLNAGNNQPQHF.